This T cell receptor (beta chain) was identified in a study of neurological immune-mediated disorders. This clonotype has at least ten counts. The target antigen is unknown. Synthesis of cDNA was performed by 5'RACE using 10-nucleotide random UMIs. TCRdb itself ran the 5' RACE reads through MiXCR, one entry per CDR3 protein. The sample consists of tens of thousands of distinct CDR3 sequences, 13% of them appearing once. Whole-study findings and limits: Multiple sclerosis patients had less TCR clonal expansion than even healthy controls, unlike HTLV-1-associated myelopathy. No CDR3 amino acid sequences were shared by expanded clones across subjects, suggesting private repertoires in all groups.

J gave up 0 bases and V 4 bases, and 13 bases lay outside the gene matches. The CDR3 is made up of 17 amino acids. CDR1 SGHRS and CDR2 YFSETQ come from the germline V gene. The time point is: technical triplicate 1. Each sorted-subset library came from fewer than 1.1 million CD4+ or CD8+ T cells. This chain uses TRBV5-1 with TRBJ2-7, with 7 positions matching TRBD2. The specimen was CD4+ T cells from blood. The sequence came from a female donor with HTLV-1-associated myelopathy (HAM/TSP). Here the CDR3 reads CASSRGFTSVTSYEQYF. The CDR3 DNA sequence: TGCGCCAGCAGCCGGGGATTTACTAGCGTCACCTCCTACGAGCAGTACTTC.